The 21 T cell receptor beta chains presented below share a single source sample, sequenced in a study of T-cell reconstitution after alpha-beta-depleted transplantation in children (TCRdb year 2016). According to the study, the label for this sample's treatment or condition signals: allogeneic hematopoietic cell transplantation with graft depleted of TCRalphabeta T cells and CD19 B cells. The method behind the library was PCR. The sequencer was an Illumina HiSeq 2500. TCR libraries were prepared with molecular barcoding, using unique molecular identifiers to normalize TCRbeta repertoire quantification. TCRdb applied fastp at Q25 and MiXCR to the public reads, then kept only in-frame beta chains. Here each entry gathers all rows of one CDR3 protein and keeps the most common genes and DNA. This sample has hundreds of thousands of distinct CDR3 sequences in its table, and 13% of those were observed once. Around 0.8% of the sample is held by the ten biggest clonotypes.

Sequencing was performed on PBMCs, taken before TCRalphabeta/CD19-depleted stem cell transplant. These receptors all stem from a girl aged 2-10 years with congenital amegakaryocytic thrombocytopenia, due to receive a stem cell transplant.

This clonotype turned up a few times. This rearrangement joins TRBV9 to TRBJ2-3, with 7 bases fitting TRBD2. The germline gives CDR1 SGDLS, CDR2 YYNGEE. This CDR3 is built from 13 residues. V gave up 3 bases and J gave up 7 bases; unmatched junction bases: 5. CDR3 protein: CASSEGLPYTQYF. For the CDR3, the DNA is TGTGCCAGCAGCGAGGGACTACCGTATACGCAGTATTTT.

This clonotype has ten or more counts. The gene calls are TRBV7-2 and TRBJ2-3; unclear D gene. V lost 2 bases to trimming and J lost 8 bases, with 11 bases between them. CDR3 size: 13 residues. Germline CDR1 SGHTA, CDR2 FQGNSA. The CDR3 coding sequence is TGTGCCAGCAGCTTAAACAGCCCTGTTACGCAGTATTTT. Translation gives CASSLNSPVTQYF.

This clonotype has more than one count but fewer than ten. The genes are TRBV5-6 and TRBJ1-2; D is undetermined. The ends were cut back, 3 bases at V and 4 bases at J, with 7 bases in the middle. Germline CDR1 SGHDT, CDR2 YYEEEE. CDR3 length equals 12 residues. The CDR3 loop is CASSSQTYGYTF. The CDR3 region has the DNA TGTGCCAGCAGCTCTCAGACCTATGGCTACACCTTC.

This chain connects TRBV12-3 or TRBV12-4 to TRBJ2-7, with TRBD1 identical over 7 bases. This CDR3 comprises 11 residues. The trim removed 8 bases at V and 7 bases at J, leaving 5 bases unmatched. The CDR3 region has the DNA TGTGCCAGCGTATACAGGGGTGAGCAGTACTTC. It specifies CASVYRGEQYF.

There are many counts of this clonotype. This chain joins TRBV11-1 and TRBJ2-1; 14 bases are shared with TRBD2. J gave up 4 bases and V 8 bases, and 16 bases lay outside the gene matches. CDR1 and CDR2 (germline): SGHAT, FQDESV (reference sequence). The CDR3 contains 19 residues. CDR3 DNA sequence: TGTGCCAGCGTATTAGTCGTGTCGGGACTAGCGGGAGTTTACAATGAGCAGTTCTTC. It yields the protein CASVLVVSGLAGVYNEQFF.

This clonotype has ten or more counts. The chain links TRBV5-1 to TRBJ2-7; 7 positions match TRBD1. Trimming at V came to 0 bases and at J to 3 bases, leaving 6 bases not matched to a gene. The CDR3 has 15 amino acids. The V gene's germline CDR1 is SGHRS and CDR2 YFSETQ. CDR3 residues: CASSLAGTVGYEQYF. CDR3 DNA sequence: TGCGCCAGCAGCTTGGCCGGGACAGTCGGCTACGAGCAGTACTTC.

This clonotype came up many times. This rearrangement joins TRBV20-1 to TRBJ2-1; D remains unclear. The germline CDR1 and CDR2 sequences are DFQATT and SNEGSKA (reference sequence). This CDR3 has 13 amino acids. The V end was cut by 3 bases, the J end by 2 bases, with 8 bases between. As DNA, the CDR3 is TGCAGTGCTAGTAGAGTAGCCTACAATGAGCAGTTCTTC. It yields the protein CSASRVAYNEQFF.

The CDR3 DNA reads TGTGCCAGCAGTTTTGGACGGAAATACGAGCAGTACTTC. This gives the protein CASSFGRKYEQYF. This chain connects TRBV12-3 or TRBV12-4 to TRBJ2-7; unclear D gene. This CDR3 region has 13 residues. V was shortened by 3 bases and J by 4 bases, with 10 bases between the two germline ends.

The sample holds many counts of this clonotype. CDR3 protein: CASSLLFDPEAFF. CDR3 DNA: TGTGCCAGCAGTCTTCTTTTCGACCCTGAAGCTTTCTTT. The chain is built from TRBV12-3 or TRBV12-4 and TRBJ1-1; D is uncertain. Trimming cost V 5 bases and J 6 bases, with 13 bases left between them. CDR3 length: 13 amino acids.

This clonotype was recorded at least ten times. The chain links TRBV20-1 to TRBJ1-5, with D unresolved. Germline V lookup: CDR1 DFQATT, CDR2 SNEGSKA (reference sequence). Trimming left V 1 base short and J 5 bases short, with 6 bases between. This CDR3 is built from 12 residues. The CDR3, as DNA: TGCAGTGCTAGAGTGGCCGATCAGCCCCAGCATTTT. Its translation: CSARVADQPQHF.

Many counts were recorded for this clonotype. The J gene is TRBJ2-2, the V gene TRBV29-1, with 10 positions matching TRBD2. The CDR3 spans 15 residues. Germline lookup yields CDR1 SQVTM and CDR2 ANQGSEA. J was trimmed by 5 bases and V by 7 bases; bases with no gene match: 10. The CDR3 loop is CSAIPSGSETGELFF. CDR3 coding DNA: TGCAGCGCGATACCTAGCGGGAGTGAAACCGGGGAGCTGTTTTTT.

This clonotype has only a few counts. V gene TRBV27 combines with J gene TRBJ2-7; maybe TRBD1 (5 bases). From germline, CDR1 is MNHEY and CDR2 SMNVEV (reference sequence). The CDR3 covers 13 residues. V was cut by 6 bases and J by 0 bases, with 9 bases left in between. The CDR3 coding sequence is TGTGCCAGCAGACGACAGACCTCCTACGAGCAGTACTTC. It encodes CASRRQTSYEQYF.

The J gene is TRBJ2-2, the V gene TRBV18, with 8 bases aligning to TRBD1. This CDR3 region has 17 residues. With V trimmed by 3 bases and J by 3 bases, 9 bases remained unmatched. From germline, CDR1 is KGHSH and CDR2 LQKENI. The CDR3 spells CASSPSRYRGDTGELFF. As DNA, the CDR3 is TGTGCCAGCTCACCCTCTAGGTACAGGGGGGACACCGGGGAGCTGTTTTTT. The full variable domain, in which reference TRBV18 and TRBJ2-2 provide the parts outside the CDR3, is NAGVMQNPRHLVRRRGQEARLRCSPMKGHSHVYWYRQLPEEGLKFMVYLQKENIIDESGMPKERFSAEFPKEGPSILRIQQVVRGDSAAYFCASSPSRYRGDTGELFFGEGSRLTVL.

The chain recombines TRBV2 with TRBJ1-4; the D is unclear. The CDR3 contains 15 residues. The germline V and J ends were trimmed by 7 bases and 2 bases, with 14 bases remaining between them. Germline V lookup: CDR1 SNHLY, CDR2 FYNNEI. The CDR3 sequence: CASKEYGVTNEKLFF. In DNA form, the CDR3 reads TGTGCCAGCAAAGAGTACGGGGTGACTAATGAAAAACTGTTTTTT.

Ten or more counts support this clonotype. This CDR3 reads CAISESTGRLGDQPQHF. The DNA of the CDR3 is TGTGCCATCAGTGAGTCCACGGGACGCCTGGGGGATCAGCCCCAGCATTTT. The rearrangement links TRBV10-3 to TRBJ1-5; D perhaps matches TRBD1 (5 bases). Trimming removed 0 bases at V and 5 bases at J, with 17 bases between. This CDR3 is 17 amino acids long. Per the germline V gene, CDR1 is ENHRY and CDR2 is SYGVKD.

The gene calls are TRBV20-1 and TRBJ2-3; 7 bases map to TRBD1. This CDR3 comprises 12 residues. Per germline, CDR1 DFQATT and CDR2 SNEGSKA (reference sequence). V trimming: 5 bases; J trimming: 6 bases; junction bases outside the gene matches: 5. CDR3 sequence: CSAHGQADTQYF. CDR3 coding DNA: TGCAGTGCTCATGGACAGGCCGATACGCAGTATTTT.

This clonotype was counted only a few times. The rearrangement uses TRBV12-3 or TRBV12-4 and TRBJ2-5; 8 bases align to TRBD2. The CDR3 has 15 residues. After removal of 2 bases from V and 2 bases from J, the junction contained 4 bases not matched to a gene. The CDR3 spells CASSLLSGRQETQYF. CDR3 DNA: TGTGCCAGCAGTTTACTGAGCGGGAGACAAGAGACCCAGTACTTC.

This chain joins TRBV29-1 and TRBJ2-2; no clear D. CDR1 is SQVTM, CDR2 ANQGSEA, per germline. The length of the CDR3 is 14 residues. V lost 8 bases to trimming and J lost 0 bases, with 13 bases between them. The CDR3 nucleotides read TGCAGCTTTAACTACAGCCCGAACACCGGGGAGCTGTTTTTT. Its translation: CSFNYSPNTGELFF.

V is TRBV5-1 and J is TRBJ2-3; D is unclear. CDR1 is SGHRS and CDR2 is YFSETQ in the germline V gene. CDR3 length equals 17 residues. V was trimmed by 0 bases and J by 2 bases, leaving 16 bases between them. The DNA for the CDR3 is TGCGCCAGCAGCTTGGCGGTTCGATGGGGAAACACAGATACGCAGTATTTT. This codes for CASSLAVRWGNTDTQYF.

This clonotype was seen a few times. The rearrangement uses TRBV20-1 and TRBJ2-3, with 15 bases matching TRBD2. Germline V lookup: CDR1 DFQATT, CDR2 SNEGSKA (reference sequence). The CDR3 contains 18 residues. J lost 3 bases, V lost 6 bases, and 13 bases had no gene match. This CDR3 reads CSATPLGLAGGSTDTQYF. Here the CDR3 DNA reads TGCAGTGCCACTCCATTGGGACTAGCGGGAGGATCAACAGATACGCAGTATTTT.

This clonotype came up many times. The genes are TRBV12-3 or TRBV12-4 and TRBJ2-1; 8 nucleotides align to TRBD2. With V trimmed by 1 base and J by 3 bases, 2 bases remained unmatched. This CDR3 has 15 residues. The CDR3 here is CASSLERGSYNEQFF. In DNA, the CDR3 is TGTGCCAGCAGTTTAGAGCGGGGGAGCTACAATGAGCAGTTCTTC.